Listed below are T cell receptor beta chains from one sample, sequenced in a study of OX40 agonist ivuxolimab in advanced cancers. Profiling relied on immunoSEQ multiplex PCR, and the TCRdb table lists in-frame clones only, not all of them. The table has 20,000 or so clones, 75% to 85% seen once. This material consisted of CD4+ or CD8+ T cells sorted from blood, taken in a trial of the OX40 agonist ivuxolimab. These receptors were obtained from an adult with an advanced solid tumor such as melanoma, head and neck, liver or kidney cancer. The CDR3 runs from the conserved cysteine through the conserved F or W. D genes are given only for firm matches. Some rows mark clone size as missing; the rest say once, few, many or name a class of expanded clone.

TRBJ2-5 | TRBD2 | NA | TRBV7-3 | TGTGCCAGCAGCTTAAGGGAGGGACAGACCCAGTACTTC | CASSLREGQTQYF
TRBJ2-7 | TRBD2 | NA | TRBV27 | TGTGCCAGCAGAACTAGCGGGGGTGTCTACGAGCAGTACTTC | CASRTSGGVYEQYF
TRBJ2-7 | TRBD2 | NA | TRBV10-1 | TGCGCCAGCAGCGGGACTAGCCTCTACGAGCAGTACTTC | CASSGTSLYEQYF
TRBJ1-5 | TRBD1 | NA | TRBV29-1 | TGCAGCGTGGGACAGGGGGCCCATCCCGATCAGCCCCAGCATTTT | CSVGQGAHPDQPQHF
TRBJ2-2 | NA | NA | TRBV7-2 | TGTGCCAGCAGCTTAGGAGGGAACACCGGGGAGCTGTTTTTT | CASSLGGNTGELFF
TRBJ1-4 | TRBD1 | NA | TRBV7-9 | TGTGCCAGCAGGAGTGGACAGGGAGAATATGATAGTCTGTTTTTT | CASRSGQGEYDSLFF
TRBJ1-2 | TRBD1 | NA | TRBV18 | TGTGCCAGCTCACCCCGACAGGGATCCCCTAACTATGGCTACACCTTC | CASSPRQGSPNYGYTF
TRBJ2-3 | NA | NA | TRBV7-9 | TGTGCCAGCAGCGCGCGGGGAAGCACAGATACGCAGTATTTT | CASSARGSTDTQYF
TRBJ1-6 | NA | NA | TRBV2 | TGTGCCAGCAGTGAATACGGTGCCGGAAATTCACCCCTCCACTTT | CASSEYGAGNSPLHF
TRBJ1-3 | NA | NA | TRBV27 | TGTGCCAGCAGCCTCTCGGGTACAACGTGGAAGGCAAACACCATATATTTT | CASSLSGTTWKANTIYF
TRBJ2-5 | NA | NA | TRBV5-1 | TGCGCCAGCAGCCTCATGAGGCAGGGGCTAGAGACCCAGTACTTC | CASSLMRQGLETQYF
TRBJ2-3 | TRBD2 | NA | TRBV7-2 | TGTGCCAGCAGCTTAAAGCTAGCGGGGGGGACTTCAGATACGCAGTATTTT | CASSLKLAGGTSDTQYF
TRBJ1-6 | NA | once | TRBV2 | TGTGCCAGCAGTGCCCGCAGGACAGCCGATAATTCACCCCTCCACTTT | CASSARRTADNSPLHF
TRBJ2-7 | NA | once | TRBV11-2 | TGTGCCAGCAGCTTAGCTCTGTTAGATCACGAGCAGTACTTC | CASSLALLDHEQYF
TRBJ1-1 | TRBD1 | NA | TRBV6-5 | TGTGCCAGCAGTTACCCGACAGGGTCTAACACTGAAGCTTTCTTT | CASSYPTGSNTEAFF
TRBJ2-7 | NA | few | TRBV5-1 | TGCGCCAGCAGCTTGTCGAAAGGCTACGAGCAGTACTTC | CASSLSKGYEQYF
TRBJ2-1 | NA | NA | TRBV27 | TGTGCCAGCAGTTTAGACGGAGGGGATGAGCAGTTCTTC | CASSLDGGDEQFF
TRBJ2-1 | NA | NA | TRBV7-4 | TGTGCCAGCAGGACTTTAGCTCCCCTGGCCTACAATGAGCAGTTCTTC | CASRTLAPLAYNEQFF
TRBJ1-1 | TRBD1 | NA | TRBV4-1 | TGCGCCAGCAGCCAACAACGGGCCGGGACAGGGAACACTGAAGCTTTCTTT | CASSQQRAGTGNTEAFF
TRBJ1-1 | NA | NA | TRBV6-6 | TGTGCCAGCAGTTACCGAGGCCAGTTTCGGTCTGAAGCTTTCTTT | CASSYRGQFRSEAFF
TRBJ1-2 | TRBD1 | NA | TRBV15 | TGTGCCACCAGCAGGGCGGGACAGAAAAACTATGGCTACACCTTC | CATSRAGQKNYGYTF
TRBJ2-1 | NA | NA | TRBV7-9 | TGTGCCAGCGAAAGCGTAGACAATGAGCAGTTCTTC | CASESVDNEQFF
TRBJ1-1 | NA | NA | TRBV9 | TGTGCCAGCAGCGTAGACTCCCGAGGGGACACTGAAGCTTTCTTT | CASSVDSRGDTEAFF
TRBJ2-7 | NA | NA | TRBV5-4 | TGTGCCAGCAGCACCCTTTTAGGCTACGAGCAGTACTTC | CASSTLLGYEQYF
TRBJ2-5 | NA | NA | TRBV5-1 | TGCGCCAGCAGCTTGGTGGCAGCCCAAGAGACCCAGTACTTC | CASSLVAAQETQYF